The clone carrying this TCR beta chain was found a few times. Antigen unknown. This may be a read error: a much more frequent sequence differs by one nucleotide. TCRdb fed the multiplex PCR reads into MiXCR, producing one record per CDR3 protein. The sample records approximately 140,000 distinct CDR3 sequences, about 31% being singletons. This sample is drawn from a study of breast tumors, draining lymph nodes, adjacent tissues. Study-wide results and limits: Luminal-like breast cancer showed significantly greater tumor-nontumor repertoire similarity than basal-like breast cancer did. That most tumor T cells come from lymph nodes remained unproven. Most tumor T cells seemingly derive from lymph node, then expand in tumor. Compared with lymph nodes, tumors were less diverse; compared with nontumor tissue, more.

The lymph nodes were axillary draining lymph nodes from breast cancer patients. CDR1 and CDR2 from the germline V gene are SGHKS and YYEKEE (reference sequence). Trimming cost V 3 bases and J 4 bases, with 16 bases left between them. This CDR3 is built from 16 residues. The receptor comes from a female donor with breast cancer. Some clones in this sample may be carry-over from other donors' samples. The sequencing sample was made of axillary lymph node tissue. This chain uses TRBV5-5 with TRBJ2-2, with D perhaps TRBD2 (5 bases). CDR3: CASSSRAAGLTGELFF. The CDR3 DNA reads TGTGCCAGCAGCTCCCGAGCGGCGGGCCTCACCGGGGAGCTGTTTTTT.